This entry lists 17 T cell receptor beta chains sequenced from one sample in a study of CD8 T cells in ankylosing spondylitis. TCRdb reanalysed the 5' RACE reads using MiXCR and keeps one entry per CDR3 protein. Here the sample spans approximately 45,000 distinct CDR3 sequences, approximately 3.6% being singletons. Sequenced material: blood, either unsorted or a sorted T cell fraction (not recorded which). All receptors come from a female donor with ankylosing spondylitis or in good health (not recorded which).

Ten or more counts support this clonotype. The V gene is TRBV9, the J gene TRBJ2-7, with D tentatively TRBD1 (6 bases). From germline, CDR1 is SGDLS and CDR2 YYNGEE. This CDR3 has 16 residues. Trimming left V 0 bases short and J 3 bases short, with 16 bases between. The CDR3 spells CASSVGLQGGYYEQYF. CDR3 DNA: TGTGCCAGCAGCGTAGGGTTACAGGGCGGTTACTACGAGCAGTACTTC.

This clonotype was observed at least ten times. This chain links TRBV9 with TRBJ1-6; possible D gene TRBD1, 6 bases. The CDR3 consists of 15 residues. CDR1 is SGDLS and CDR2 is YYNGEE in the germline V gene. The V end lost 3 bases, the J end lost 7 bases, and 14 bases lay between the germline ends. CDR3 amino acids: CASSATGLSNSPLHF. The CDR3, as DNA: TGTGCCAGCAGCGCGACAGGATTGTCGAATTCACCCCTCCACTTT.

This clonotype was detected many times. The chain is built from TRBV9 and TRBJ2-5; D remains ambiguous. Germline V lookup: CDR1 SGDLS, CDR2 YYNGEE. The CDR3 totals 13 residues. The V end lost 1 base, the J end lost 5 bases, and 9 bases lay between the germline ends. The CDR3 reads CASSVSLEETQYF. DNA for the CDR3: TGTGCCAGCAGCGTATCCCTGGAGGAGACCCAGTACTTC.

This clonotype occurred many times. This chain uses TRBV9 with TRBJ1-1, with TRBD1 matching 7 bases. This CDR3 has 16 amino acids. V shed 4 bases and J 4 bases; nucleotides not matched to a gene: 13. CDR1 and CDR2 (germline): SGDLS, YYNGEE. This CDR3 is CASSNAEGARSTEAFF. The CDR3 DNA follows: TGTGCCAGCAGCAACGCGGAGGGGGCGAGAAGCACTGAAGCTTTCTTT.

Ten or more counts support this clonotype. The J gene is TRBJ1-5, the V gene TRBV9; D is unclear. The V gene's germline CDR1 is SGDLS and CDR2 YYNGEE. The CDR3 totals 15 residues. V shed 0 bases and J shed 2 bases, with 9 bases lying between them. In DNA form, the CDR3 reads TGTGCCAGCAGCGTAGGGGCTGGAGGCAATCAGCCCCAGCATTTT. The encoded protein is CASSVGAGGNQPQHF.

The chain is built from TRBV9 and TRBJ2-3; D uncertain. This CDR3 spans 16 amino acids. CDR1 and CDR2 from the germline V gene are SGDLS and YYNGEE. V was pared by 3 bases and J by 0 bases, with 14 bases between. CDR3 nucleotide sequence: TGTGCCAGCAGCGGTATCCGGGCGTCGAGCACAGATACGCAGTATTTT. It translates to CASSGIRASSTDTQYF.

This clonotype was seen at least ten times. V is TRBV9 and J is TRBJ2-2, with a possible D match to TRBD2 (5 bases). Per the germline V gene, CDR1 is SGDLS and CDR2 is YYNGEE. This CDR3 comprises 16 residues. The V gene lost 4 bases and the J gene lost 10 bases, with 23 bases spanning the gap. CDR3 DNA sequence: TGTGCCAGCAGCCCAGGAACGGCGGCGGACTCCACGGAGCTGTTTTTT. This gives the protein CASSPGTAADSTELFF.

The table lists this clonotype with many counts. The chain combines TRBV9 with TRBJ1-2; D is undetermined. Per germline, CDR1 SGDLS and CDR2 YYNGEE. V was trimmed by 4 bases and J by 2 bases, leaving 9 bases between them. The CDR3 consists of 13 residues. CDR3 in DNA: TGTGCCAGCAGCCCGGACGGAAACTATGGCTACACCTTC. Translated: CASSPDGNYGYTF.

This clonotype was recorded a few times. A junction boundary mismatches the germline segment, possibly from a read error. This chain joins TRBV9 and TRBJ2-7, with 7 bases matching TRBD1. Looked up from germline, CDR1 is SGDLS and CDR2 is YYNGEE. The CDR3 is 15 amino acids. CDR3 in amino acids: CTSSVALTGPYDQYF. CDR3 nucleotide sequence: TGTACCAGCAGCGTAGCCCTGACAGGGCCCTACGACCAGTACTTC.

This clonotype was seen ten or more times. This chain links TRBV9 with TRBJ2-1; D gene uncertain. V was trimmed by 0 bases and J by 5 bases, leaving 6 bases between them. The CDR3 has 13 amino acids. The germline gives CDR1 SGDLS, CDR2 YYNGEE. CDR3: CASSVDSDNEQFF. The CDR3 DNA sequence: TGTGCCAGCAGCGTAGATTCGGACAATGAGCAGTTCTTC. The entire variable domain, with the rest obtained from reference TRBV9 and TRBJ2-1, is as follows: DSGVTQTPKHLITATGQRVTLRCSPRSGDLSVYWYQQSLDQGLQFLIQYYNGEERAKGNILERFSAQQFPDLHSELNLSSLELGDSALYFCASSVDSDNEQFFGPGTRLTVL.

This sequence joins TRBV9 and TRBJ2-7, with D perhaps being TRBD1 or TRBD2 (5 bases each). This CDR3 is built from 13 residues. CDR1 and CDR2 (germline): SGDLS, YYNGEE. Trimming pared 4 bases from V and 5 bases from J, leaving 13 bases between. The CDR3 coding sequence is TGTGCCAGCAGCTCCCGAGTGGGGGACGAGCAGTACTTC. This codes for CASSSRVGDEQYF.

As for this clonotype: A junction end diverges from the germline sequence, so it may reflect a read error. The J gene is TRBJ1-3, the V gene TRBV9; D call uncertain. Germline V gene lookup returns CDR1 SGDLS and CDR2 YYNGEE. The CDR3 runs 17 residues. Here the CDR3 DNA reads TGTGCCAGCAGCGAGGAGAGTTTGGCAGACTCTGTAAACACCATACATTTT. This sequence encodes CASSEESLADSVNTIHF.

This clonotype was counted at least ten times. This chain joins TRBV9 and TRBJ2-1; TRBD1 is a possible D gene (6 bases). The CDR3 is 15 amino acids. Per germline, CDR1 SGDLS and CDR2 YYNGEE. The ends were cut back, 4 bases at V and 0 bases at J, with 11 bases in the middle. The CDR3: CASSPGVGSYNEQFF. The CDR3 region has the DNA TGTGCCAGCAGCCCAGGGGTAGGCTCCTACAATGAGCAGTTCTTC.

This clonotype was observed at least ten times. The rearrangement uses TRBV9 and TRBJ2-1; D is unresolved. Germline CDR1 reads SGDLS; CDR2 reads YYNGEE. Trimming pared 0 bases from V and 8 bases from J, leaving 9 bases between. The CDR3 length is 13 residues. CDR3 sequence reads: CASSVAETDEQFF. CDR3 DNA: TGTGCCAGCAGCGTAGCAGAAACCGATGAGCAGTTCTTC.

In its sample, this clonotype ranks as medium-sized. This chain joins TRBV9 and TRBJ1-2; D is unclear. The ends were cut back, 4 bases at V and 4 bases at J, with 11 bases in the middle. Germline loops: CDR1 SGDLS, CDR2 YYNGEE. This CDR3 is 13 amino acids long. This chain's CDR3 is CASSTVFAYGYTF. CDR3 in DNA: TGTGCCAGCAGCACGGTGTTTGCCTATGGCTACACCTTC.

This clonotype has a count of ten or more. This chain uses TRBV9 with TRBJ2-2, with a weak D call TRBD2 (6 bases). Trimming removed 4 bases at V and 0 bases at J, with 13 bases between. CDR3 length equals 16 residues. Per the germline V gene, CDR1 is SGDLS and CDR2 is YYNGEE. The CDR3 region is CASSPPRGTNTGELFF. Written as DNA, the CDR3 is TGTGCCAGCAGCCCACCCCGGGGGACGAACACCGGGGAGCTGTTTTTT.

This clonotype was seen ten or more times. The chain joins TRBV9 to TRBJ2-2; D possibly corresponds to TRBD1 (5 bases). This CDR3 is built from 13 residues. Trimming took 3 bases from V and 7 from J, leaving 10 bases between them. Germline loops: CDR1 SGDLS, CDR2 YYNGEE. The CDR3 reads CASSAQGDGELFF. The CDR3 DNA sequence: TGTGCCAGCAGCGCGCAAGGGGACGGGGAGCTGTTTTTT.